This T cell receptor (beta chain) originates from a study of blood T cell repertoires in COVID-19. Across the study: Sources were T cells, B-cell-depleted T cells, or PBMCs; the material itself was cDNA or gDNA.

This clone was counted a single time. Germline V CDR1 and CDR2: SGHVS, FNYEAQ. V lost 5 bases and J lost 7; bases outside the gene matches: 7. This CDR3 has 13 amino acids. Study processing details: Amplified reference gene primers provided the basis for estimating nucleated cell counts. Generated by immunoSEQ multiplex PCR, the TCRdb table keeps only in-frame clones and is missing some. The DNA was the basis for D and trimming; V, J and clone size are from that table. The data contain about 270,000 clones, about nine tenths of them singletons. The sequence derives from a middle-aged man with active or convalescent COVID-19. The sequenced sample was peripheral blood. The J gene is TRBJ1-1, the V gene TRBV7-6; 7 bases are a match to TRBD1. CDR3 loop: CASSPGTDDEAFF. The CDR3 region has the DNA TGTGCCAGCAGCCCCGGGACAGACGATGAAGCTTTCTTT. The variable domain in full, completed from reference TRBV7-6 and TRBJ1-1, reads GAGVSQSPRYKVTKRGQDVALRCDPISGHVSLYWYRQALGQGPEFLTYFNYEAQQDKSGLPNDRFSAERPEGSISTLTIQRTEQRDSAMYRCASSPGTDDEAFFGQGTRLTVV.